The clone carrying this T cell receptor (beta chain) was seen ten or more times. Its specificity is not known. On average, the one heparinised blood draw given by each donor was 90 to 150 mL. There are 15 residues in the CDR3. V lost 3 bases, J lost 8 bases, and 8 bases stayed unmatched. Germline V lookup: CDR1 SEHNR, CDR2 FQNEAQ (reference sequence). The data originate from a study of beta chain features in type 1 diabetes. Findings and limits, study-wide: In all four CD4+ subsets, TCRB CDR3 length was significantly, moderately reduced in type 1 diabetes. No resolution was reached here on whether HLA type influences TCRB rearrangement.

The entirety of the isolated RNA underwent reverse transcription, so expressed TCRB transcripts were sequenced. Using immunoSEQ multiplex PCR, the repertoire was profiled, and TCRdb retains in-frame clones only, with some absent. The sample includes more than 100,000 clones, about 15% seen only once; the top ten take over 2%. The sequence derives from a man aged 25-40 years with type 1 diabetes. Material for sequencing was central memory CD4+ T cells from blood. This chain links TRBV7-9 with TRBJ2-1, with TRBD1 matching 9 bases. For the CDR3, the DNA is TGTGCCAGCAGCTTGGGACAGGGAGGATTCCATGAGCAGTTCTTC. Amino acid sequence: CASSLGQGGFHEQFF.